Presented here are 16 T cell receptor beta chains from one specimen sequenced in a study of control samples from healthy donors and cancer patients. Assay used: immunoSEQ multiplex PCR; TCRdb lists only in-frame clones, some missing. The sample includes roughly 98,000 clones, 82% seen only once; the top ten take approximately 9.8%. Sequenced sample: blood. The source of these receptors is a woman aged 55 to 70 in good health.

The rearrangement uses TRBV5-1 and TRBJ2-1, with TRBD2 matching over 10 bases. Per the germline V gene, CDR1 is SGHRS and CDR2 is YFSETQ. This CDR3 is built from 14 residues. The trim removed 5 bases at V and 10 bases at J, leaving 9 bases unmatched. CDR3 residues: CASRYLAGVKEQFF. The DNA for the CDR3 is TGCGCCAGCAGGTACCTAGCGGGAGTGAAGGAGCAGTTCTTC.

The J gene is TRBJ2-5, the V gene TRBV28, with D uncertain. This CDR3 comprises 13 residues. The ends were cut back, 1 base at V and 9 bases at J, with 12 bases in the middle. Germline V gene data show CDR1 as MDHEN and CDR2 as SYDVKM. CDR3 sequence reads: CASSLSAVRAQYF. For the CDR3, the DNA is TGTGCCAGCAGTTTATCAGCTGTTCGGGCCCAGTACTTC.

The V gene is TRBV4-3, the J gene TRBJ2-1, with 9 bases identical to TRBD1. The CDR3 length is 19 residues. The junction had 12 bases not matched to a gene; V was cut back by 0 bases and J by 3 bases. The germline CDR1 and CDR2 sequences are LGHNA and YSLEER. CDR3 protein: CASSQDSTVGQGIYNEQFF. The CDR3 nucleotides are TGCGCCAGCAGCCAAGATAGTACAGTAGGACAGGGGATCTACAATGAGCAGTTCTTC.

The genes are TRBV11-3 and TRBJ1-3, with D unresolved. The V end was cut by 5 bases, the J end by 3 bases, with 8 bases between. CDR1 SGHNT and CDR2 YENEEA come from the germline V gene. The CDR3 has 13 amino acids. The CDR3 loop is CASSRDGGNTIYF. Written as DNA, the CDR3 is TGTGCCAGCAGCCGTGACGGTGGAAACACCATATATTTT.

The chain is built from TRBV19 and TRBJ2-5; TRBD2 agrees at 7 bases. Trimming removed 4 bases from V and 1 base from J; junction bases left unmatched: 6. The length of the CDR3 is 15 residues. CDR1 and CDR2 from the germline V gene are LNHDA and SQIVND (reference sequence). As DNA, the CDR3 is TGTGCCAGTAGTACCCTGACTAGCAGCCAAGAGACCCAGTACTTC. Protein product: CASSTLTSSQETQYF.

The chain's CDR3 is CASRRALQGIQPQHF. The CDR3 DNA reads as TGTGCCAGCAGGCGGGCCTTACAGGGGATACAGCCCCAGCATTTT. The gene calls are TRBV28 and TRBJ1-5; 7 nucleotides match TRBD1. Germline CDR1 is MDHEN and CDR2 is SYDVKM. The CDR3 runs 15 residues. Losses at the gene ends were 6 bases for V and 7 bases for J; bases not matched to a gene: 12.

The chain joins TRBV27 to TRBJ1-1, with no clear D. CDR3 length: 15 amino acids. Germline lookup yields CDR1 MNHEY and CDR2 SMNVEV (reference sequence). Trimming removed 0 bases from V and 1 base from J, with 9 bases in between. CDR3 region: CASSLSPGGNTEAFF. CDR3 DNA sequence: TGTGCCAGCAGTTTATCTCCAGGCGGGAACACTGAAGCTTTCTTT.

V gene TRBV5-1 combines with J gene TRBJ2-2; D is perhaps TRBD1 (7 bases). The germline V gene has CDR1 SGHRS and CDR2 YFSETQ. Deletions cut 0 bases from V and 3 bases from J, with 12 bases between. The length of the CDR3 is 16 residues. The CDR3 DNA reads as TGCGCCAGCAGCTTGGAAGGCAGGGGGGACACCGGGGAGCTGTTTTTT. Encoded protein: CASSLEGRGDTGELFF.

This chain links TRBV10-3 with TRBJ1-5; D unclear. Germline-derived CDR1 and CDR2 are ENHRY and SYGVKD. Between the trimmed V and J ends, which lost 0 bases and 4 bases, there was a span of 10 bases. The length of the CDR3 is 15 residues. CDR3 sequence reads: CAISESIPGNQPQHF. CDR3 nucleotide sequence: TGTGCCATCAGTGAGTCGATTCCGGGTAATCAGCCCCAGCATTTT.

The CDR3 DNA is TGTGCCAGCAGTTTATCAGGGTACGGTTCACCCCTCCACTTT. This codes for CASSLSGYGSPLHF. The V call is TRBV27, the J call TRBJ1-6; D ambiguous. This CDR3 contains 14 residues. Trimming shortened V by 0 bases and J by 9 bases, and 9 bases separated the two germline ends. Germline CDR1 is MNHEY and CDR2 is SMNVEV (reference sequence).

The chain joins TRBV5-1 to TRBJ2-7; tentative D call: TRBD1 (6 bases). The CDR3 covers 18 residues. Germline V gene sequence: CDR1 SGHRS, CDR2 YFSETQ. The V end lost 0 bases, the J end lost 3 bases, and 22 bases lay between the germline ends. CDR3 sequence: CASSLGSQGYSAIYEQYF. CDR3 bases: TGCGCCAGCAGCTTGGGTTCTCAGGGGTATTCGGCGATCTACGAGCAGTACTTC. Looking up the rest from reference TRBV5-1 and TRBJ2-7 gives the full variable domain: KAGVTQTPRYLIKTRGQQVTLSCSPISGHRSVSWYQQTPGQGLQFLFEYFSETQRNKGNFPGRFSGRQFSNSRSEMNVSTLELGDSALYLCASSLGSQGYSAIYEQYFGPGTRLTVT.

The genes are TRBV11-2 and TRBJ2-2; 7 bases map to TRBD1. This CDR3 spans 15 amino acids. Unmatched junction bases numbered 4, after V lost 5 bases and J lost 1 base. Germline V gene sequence: CDR1 SGHAT, CDR2 FQNNGV. CDR3: CASSGRQGNTGELFF. Here the CDR3 DNA reads TGTGCCAGCAGCGGTAGACAGGGGAACACCGGGGAGCTGTTTTTT.

The chain combines TRBV5-1 with TRBJ1-4, with TRBD1 identical over 7 bases. The junction had 6 bases not matched to a gene; V was cut back by 4 bases and J by 0 bases. This CDR3 has 16 amino acids. Germline CDR1 is SGHRS and CDR2 is YFSETQ. The CDR3 coding sequence is TGCGCCAGCAGCAGGGGACAGTCCGCAACTAATGAAAAACTGTTTTTT. This gives the protein CASSRGQSATNEKLFF.

This clone was detected only once. The rearrangement joins TRBV5-1 to TRBJ2-1; D uncertain. Germline V gene data show CDR1 as SGHRS and CDR2 as YFSETQ. Trimming cost V 0 bases and J 10 bases, with 17 bases left between them. This CDR3 contains 15 residues. CDR3 region: CASSLGHRMVSEQFF. The CDR3 DNA follows: TGCGCCAGCAGCTTGGGACATAGGATGGTCTCGGAGCAGTTCTTC.

The V and J genes are TRBV6-6 and TRBJ1-1; D call uncertain. The CDR3 loop spans 13 amino acids. V was cut by 7 bases and J by 7 bases, with 16 bases left in between. CDR1 MNHNY and CDR2 SVGAGI come from the germline V gene (reference sequence). CDR3: CASTPGGMLEAFF. As DNA, the CDR3 is TGTGCCAGCACCCCAGGTGGAATGCTTGAAGCTTTCTTT.

The chain has TRBV29-1 and TRBJ2-3; no definite D call. CDR1 is SQVTM and CDR2 is ANQGSEA in the germline V gene. The ends were cut back, 4 bases at V and 1 base at J, with 9 bases in the middle. This CDR3 has 13 amino acids. The CDR3 DNA follows: TGCAGCGTTGTGAGTGGGCGCACAGATACGCAGTATTTT. Its protein is CSVVSGRTDTQYF.